This T cell receptor (beta chain) was sequenced during a study of T cell responses to AZD1222 COVID-19 vaccine. Sequencing was performed with immunoSEQ multiplex PCR; in TCRdb, only in-frame clones are kept and a portion is missing. The profile covers 150,000 to 200,000 clones, with 87% appearing a single time and around 2.5% taken by the ten largest. V was trimmed by 5 bases and J by 6 bases, leaving 11 bases between them. Germline CDR1 and CDR2: LNHDA and SQIVND (reference sequence). This CDR3 contains 13 residues. The TCR comes from an adult in good health. The sequencing here drew on peripheral blood, taken on day 0 of MenACWY control vaccination. The J gene is TRBJ2-1, the V gene TRBV19, with a weak D call TRBD2 (6 bases). The CDR3 loop reads CASSPEGSNEQFF. CDR3 nucleotide sequence: TGTGCCAGTAGTCCGGAGGGTTCCAATGAGCAGTTCTTC.